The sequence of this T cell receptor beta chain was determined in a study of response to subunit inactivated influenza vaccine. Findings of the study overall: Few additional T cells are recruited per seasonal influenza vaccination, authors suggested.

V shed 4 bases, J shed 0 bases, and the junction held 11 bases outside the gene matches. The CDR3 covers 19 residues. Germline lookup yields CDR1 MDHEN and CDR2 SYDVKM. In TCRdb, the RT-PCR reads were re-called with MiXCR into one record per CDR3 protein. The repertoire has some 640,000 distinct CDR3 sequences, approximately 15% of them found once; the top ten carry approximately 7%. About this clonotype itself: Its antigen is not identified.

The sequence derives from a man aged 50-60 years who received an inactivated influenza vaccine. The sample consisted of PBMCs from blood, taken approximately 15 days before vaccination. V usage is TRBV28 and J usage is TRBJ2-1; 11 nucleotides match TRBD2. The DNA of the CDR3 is TGTGCCAGCAGTTGGGCTGGCCTAGCGGGAGGAAACTCCTACAATGAGCAGTTCTTC. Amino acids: CASSWAGLAGGNSYNEQFF.